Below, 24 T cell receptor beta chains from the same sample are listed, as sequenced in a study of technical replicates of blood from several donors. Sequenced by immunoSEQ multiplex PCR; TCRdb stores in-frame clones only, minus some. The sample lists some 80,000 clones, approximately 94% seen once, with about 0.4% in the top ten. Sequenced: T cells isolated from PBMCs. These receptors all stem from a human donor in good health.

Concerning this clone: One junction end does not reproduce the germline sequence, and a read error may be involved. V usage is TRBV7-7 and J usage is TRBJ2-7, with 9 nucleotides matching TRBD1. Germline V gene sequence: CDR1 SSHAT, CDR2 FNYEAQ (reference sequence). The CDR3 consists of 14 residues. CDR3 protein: CASSELGQGIEQYF. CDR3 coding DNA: TGTGCTAGCAGCGAACTCGGACAGGGGATCGAGCAGTACTTC.

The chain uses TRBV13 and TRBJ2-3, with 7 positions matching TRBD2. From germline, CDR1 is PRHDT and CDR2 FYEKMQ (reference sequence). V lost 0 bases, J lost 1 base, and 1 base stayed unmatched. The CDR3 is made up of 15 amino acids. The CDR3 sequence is CASSLGGRGTDTQYF. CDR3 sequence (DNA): TGTGCCAGCAGCTTAGGTGGGAGGGGCACAGATACGCAGTATTTT. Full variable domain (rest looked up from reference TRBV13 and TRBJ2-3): AAGVIQSPRHLIKEKRETATLKCYPIPRHDTVYWYQQGPGQDPQFLISFYEKMQSDKGSIPDRFSAQQFSDYHSELNMSSLELGDSALYFCASSLGGRGTDTQYFGPGTRLTVL.

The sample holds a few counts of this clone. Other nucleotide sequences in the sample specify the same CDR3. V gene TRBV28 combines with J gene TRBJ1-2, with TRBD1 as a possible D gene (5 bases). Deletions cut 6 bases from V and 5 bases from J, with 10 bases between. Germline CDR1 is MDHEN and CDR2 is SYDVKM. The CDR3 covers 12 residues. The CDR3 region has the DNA TGTGCCAGCAGCCCGGGGGGATATGGCTACACCTTC. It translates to CASSPGGYGYTF.

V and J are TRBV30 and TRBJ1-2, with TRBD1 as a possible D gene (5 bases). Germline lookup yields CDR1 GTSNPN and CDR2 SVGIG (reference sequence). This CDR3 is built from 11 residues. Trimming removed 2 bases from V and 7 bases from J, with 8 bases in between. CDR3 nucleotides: TGTGCCTGGAGTATCGGGGGTGGCTACACCTTC. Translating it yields CAWSIGGGYTF.

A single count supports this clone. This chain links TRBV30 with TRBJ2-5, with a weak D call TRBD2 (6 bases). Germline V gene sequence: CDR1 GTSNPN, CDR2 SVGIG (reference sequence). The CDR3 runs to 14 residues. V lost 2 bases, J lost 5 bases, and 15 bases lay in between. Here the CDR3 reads CAWSPLAAWETQYF. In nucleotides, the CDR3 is TGTGCCTGGAGTCCTTTAGCGGCCTGGGAGACCCAGTACTTC.

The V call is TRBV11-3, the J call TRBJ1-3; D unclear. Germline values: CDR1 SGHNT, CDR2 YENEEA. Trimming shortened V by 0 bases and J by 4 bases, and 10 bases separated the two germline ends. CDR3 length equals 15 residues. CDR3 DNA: TGTGCCAGCAGCTTAGAGGGCGGGCTCGGAAACACCATATATTTT. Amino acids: CASSLEGGLGNTIYF. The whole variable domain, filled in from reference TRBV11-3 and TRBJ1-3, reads EAGVVQSPRYKIIEKKQPVAFWCNPISGHNTLYWYLQNLGQGPELLIRYENEEAVDDSQLPKDRFSAERLKGVDSTLKIQPAELGDSAVYLCASSLEGGLGNTIYFGEGSWLTVV.

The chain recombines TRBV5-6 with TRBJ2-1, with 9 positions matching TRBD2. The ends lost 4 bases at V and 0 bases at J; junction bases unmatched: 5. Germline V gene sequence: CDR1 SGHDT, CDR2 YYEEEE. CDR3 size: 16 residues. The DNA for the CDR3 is TGTGCCAGCAGCACACGTAGCGGGAGCTCCTACAATGAGCAGTTCTTC. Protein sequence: CASSTRSGSSYNEQFF.

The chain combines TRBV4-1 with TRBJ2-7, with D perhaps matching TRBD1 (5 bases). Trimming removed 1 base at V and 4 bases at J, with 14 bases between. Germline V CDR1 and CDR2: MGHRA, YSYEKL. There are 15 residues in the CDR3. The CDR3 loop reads CASSQVKTGSYEQYF. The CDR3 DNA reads TGCGCCAGCAGCCAAGTCAAAACAGGTTCGTACGAGCAGTACTTC.

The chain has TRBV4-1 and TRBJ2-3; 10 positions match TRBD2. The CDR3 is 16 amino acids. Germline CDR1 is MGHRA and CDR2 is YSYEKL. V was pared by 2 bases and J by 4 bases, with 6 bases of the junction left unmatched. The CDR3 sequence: CASSQQLAGFADTQYF. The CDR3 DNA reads TGCGCCAGCAGCCAACAACTAGCGGGATTCGCAGATACGCAGTATTTT.

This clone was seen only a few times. CDR3 in DNA: TGTGCCAGCAGCCCTGGTGGCAGGATAATCGAGCAGTACTTC. Its protein is CASSPGGRIIEQYF. The chain carries TRBV6-5 and TRBJ2-7; D ambiguous. CDR1 and CDR2 from the germline V gene are MNHEY and SVGAGI. V lost 6 bases, J lost 6 bases, and 18 bases lay in between. The CDR3 is made up of 14 amino acids.

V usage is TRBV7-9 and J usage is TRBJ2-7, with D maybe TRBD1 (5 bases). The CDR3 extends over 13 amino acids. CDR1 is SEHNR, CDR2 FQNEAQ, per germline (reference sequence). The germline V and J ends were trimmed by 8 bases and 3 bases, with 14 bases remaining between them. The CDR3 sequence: CASSDRTGYEQYF. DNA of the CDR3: TGTGCCAGCTCCGATAGAACAGGCTACGAGCAGTACTTC.

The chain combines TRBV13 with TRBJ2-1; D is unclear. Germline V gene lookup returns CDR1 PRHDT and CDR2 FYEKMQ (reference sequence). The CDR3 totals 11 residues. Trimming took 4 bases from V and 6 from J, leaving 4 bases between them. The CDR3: CASSSRNEQFF. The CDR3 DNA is TGTGCCAGCAGCTCTCGCAATGAGCAGTTCTTC. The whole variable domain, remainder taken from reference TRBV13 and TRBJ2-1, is AAGVIQSPRHLIKEKRETATLKCYPIPRHDTVYWYQQGPGQDPQFLISFYEKMQSDKGSIPDRFSAQQFSDYHSELNMSSLELGDSALYFCASSSRNEQFFGPGTRLTVL.

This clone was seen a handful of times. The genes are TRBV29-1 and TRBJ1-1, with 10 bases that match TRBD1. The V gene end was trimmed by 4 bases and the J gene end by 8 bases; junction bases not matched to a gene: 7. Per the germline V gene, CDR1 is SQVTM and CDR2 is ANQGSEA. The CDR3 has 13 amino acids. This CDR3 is CSVGQGASREAFF. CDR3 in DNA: TGCAGCGTTGGACAGGGGGCATCTAGGGAAGCTTTCTTT.

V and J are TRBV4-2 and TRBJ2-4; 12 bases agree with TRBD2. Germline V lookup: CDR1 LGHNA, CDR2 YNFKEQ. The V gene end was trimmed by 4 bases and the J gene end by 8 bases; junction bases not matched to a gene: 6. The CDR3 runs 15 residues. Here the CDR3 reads CASSPVLAGGDIQYF. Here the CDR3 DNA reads TGTGCCAGCAGCCCCGTACTAGCGGGAGGCGACATTCAGTACTTC.

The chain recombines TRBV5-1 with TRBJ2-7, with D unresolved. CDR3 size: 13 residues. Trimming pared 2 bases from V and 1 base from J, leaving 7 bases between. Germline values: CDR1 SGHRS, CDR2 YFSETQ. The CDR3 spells CASSFRVSYEQYF. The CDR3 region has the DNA TGCGCCAGCAGCTTCCGGGTTTCCTACGAGCAGTACTTC.

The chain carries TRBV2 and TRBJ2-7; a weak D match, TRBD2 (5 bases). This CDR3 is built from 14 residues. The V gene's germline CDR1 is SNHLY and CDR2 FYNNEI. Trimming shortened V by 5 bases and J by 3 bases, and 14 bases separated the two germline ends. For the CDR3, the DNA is TGTGCCAGCAGTCCCGCGGGCCGGCTCTACGAGCAGTACTTC. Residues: CASSPAGRLYEQYF.

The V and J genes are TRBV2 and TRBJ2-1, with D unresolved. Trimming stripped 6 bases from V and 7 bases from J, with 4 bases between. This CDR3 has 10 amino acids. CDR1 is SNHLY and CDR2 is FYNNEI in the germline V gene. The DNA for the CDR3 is TGTGCCAGCAGGGCTAATGAGCAGTTCTTC. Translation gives CASRANEQFF. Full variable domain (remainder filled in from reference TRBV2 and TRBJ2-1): EPEVTQTPSHQVTQMGQEVILRCVPISNHLYFYWYRQILGQKVEFLVSFYNNEISEKSEIFDDQFSVERPDGSNFTLKIRSTKLEDSAMYFCASRANEQFFGPGTRLTVL.

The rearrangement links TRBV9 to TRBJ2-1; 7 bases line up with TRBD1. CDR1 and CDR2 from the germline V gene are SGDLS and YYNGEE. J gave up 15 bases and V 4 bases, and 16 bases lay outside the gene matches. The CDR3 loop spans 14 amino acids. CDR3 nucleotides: TGTGCCAGCAGCCCCCGGGACAGTACTTCCAAGCTGTTCTTC. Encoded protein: CASSPRDSTSKLFF.

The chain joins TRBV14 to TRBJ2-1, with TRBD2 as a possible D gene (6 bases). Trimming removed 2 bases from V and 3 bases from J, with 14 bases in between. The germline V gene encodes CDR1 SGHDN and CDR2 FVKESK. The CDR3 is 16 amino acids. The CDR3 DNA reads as TGTGCCAGCAGCCAAATCGGGAGCCAGTTCTACAATGAGCAGTTCTTC. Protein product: CASSQIGSQFYNEQFF.

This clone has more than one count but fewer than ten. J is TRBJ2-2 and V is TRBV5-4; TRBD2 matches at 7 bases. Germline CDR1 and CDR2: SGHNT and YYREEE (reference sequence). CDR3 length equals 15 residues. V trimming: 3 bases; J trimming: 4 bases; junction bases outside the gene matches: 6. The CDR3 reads CASSYGLDFTGELFF. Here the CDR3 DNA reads TGTGCCAGCAGCTACGGACTAGACTTCACCGGGGAGCTGTTTTTT. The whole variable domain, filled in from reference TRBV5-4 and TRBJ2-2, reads ETGVTQSPTHLIKTRGQQVTLRCSSQSGHNTVSWYQQALGQGPQFIFQYYREEENGRGNFPPRFSGLQFPNYSSELNVNALELDDSALYLCASSYGLDFTGELFFGEGSRLTVL.

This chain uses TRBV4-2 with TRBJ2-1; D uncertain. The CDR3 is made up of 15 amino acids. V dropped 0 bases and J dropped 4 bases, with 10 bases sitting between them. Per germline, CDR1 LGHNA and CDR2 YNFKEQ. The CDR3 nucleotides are TGTGCCAGCAGCCAAGAAAAAAGCGAGTACAATGAGCAGTTCTTC. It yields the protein CASSQEKSEYNEQFF.

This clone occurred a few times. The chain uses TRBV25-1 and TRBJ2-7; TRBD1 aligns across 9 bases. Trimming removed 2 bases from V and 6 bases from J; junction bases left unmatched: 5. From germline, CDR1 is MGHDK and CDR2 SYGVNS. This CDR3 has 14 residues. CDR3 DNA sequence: TGTGCCAGCAGTGAACCGGGACAGGGTGCCGAGCAGTACTTC. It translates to CASSEPGQGAEQYF.

The CDR3 loop reads CASREVSYEQYF. CDR3 DNA: TGTGCCAGCAGAGAAGTTAGCTACGAGCAGTACTTC. The chain uses TRBV7-8 and TRBJ2-7; no clear D. Germline V gives CDR1 SGHVS, CDR2 FQNEAQ. Trimming pared 6 bases from V and 3 bases from J, leaving 9 bases between. The CDR3 extends over 12 amino acids.

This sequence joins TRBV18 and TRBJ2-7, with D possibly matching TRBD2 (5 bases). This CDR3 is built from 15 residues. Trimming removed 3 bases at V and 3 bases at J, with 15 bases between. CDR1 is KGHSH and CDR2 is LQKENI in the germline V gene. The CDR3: CASSPERRPHYEQYF. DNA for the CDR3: TGTGCCAGCTCACCCGAGCGGAGGCCCCACTACGAGCAGTACTTC.